The clone carrying this TCR beta chain was seen ten or more times. Its antigen is undetermined. The sample is drawn from a study of blood T cells in healthy people across ages. Study-level points and caveats: Any conclusive comparison of naive versus antigen-experienced cells was prevented by using unsorted PBMCs.

The germline CDR1 and CDR2 sequences are DFQATT and SNEGSKA (reference sequence). The CDR3 sequence is 13 residues long. With V trimmed by 3 bases and J by 13 bases, 11 bases remained unmatched. Each donor had approximately 10 milliliters of peripheral blood drawn. Isolation yielded PBMCs, at least 7 million per sample, in every case. Primers used in a second PCR of about 6 to 12 cycles were a sample-barcoded 5' primer and a J-beta primer mix. A 12-random-nucleotide template-switch adaptor tagged each cDNA molecule. Via MiXCR, TCRdb re-called the 5' RACE reads, giving one row per CDR3 protein. The sample has 650,000 to 1,000,000 distinct CDR3 sequences, roughly 40% seen once; the top ten hold roughly 13%.

The V and J genes are TRBV20-1 and TRBJ2-4; TRBD1 matches at 8 bases. Material: blood. The sequence was collected from a man in his late teens or twenties in good health. The CDR3, as DNA: TGCAGTGCTAGGACCTGGGACAGGCCGCAGCAGTACTTC. This gives the protein CSARTWDRPQQYF.